This paragraph reports one TCR beta chain. The antigen is not known. The data belong to a study of blood T cells in healthy people across ages. Whenever a sample was processed, at least 6.5 million PBMCs were isolated. CDR3 length: 12 amino acids. Germline CDR1 and CDR2: PRHDT and FYEKMQ (reference sequence). Trimming stripped 0 bases from V and 11 bases from J, with 8 bases between. A sample-barcoded 5' primer and a J-beta primer mix were used in a second PCR of roughly 6 to 11 cycles. TCRdb re-analysed the 5' RACE reads in MiXCR, keeping a single row per CDR3 protein. The profile shows around 1.5 million distinct CDR3 sequences, 34% of them singletons. Findings and caveats of the study: Per-million-T-cell TCR beta diversity fell roughly linearly with age. When set beside aged donors, long-lived donors presented more naive CD4+ cells and higher diversity.

The chain links TRBV13 to TRBJ2-1; D is ambiguous. Sequenced sample: blood. This clonotype originated in a woman between 25 and 40 years old in good health. The CDR3 DNA sequence: TGTGCCAGCAGCTTAGGGGTCCGCAAGCAGTTCTTC. Protein: CASSLGVRKQFF.